The next 12 T cell receptor beta chains were all read from a single sample in a study of shared clonotypes between healthy human individuals. The method was immunoSEQ multiplex PCR; TCRdb's version includes in-frame clones alone and lacks a portion of them. The table has some 680,000 clones, roughly 72% seen once. Sequences were obtained from memory CD4+ T cells sorted from blood. Regarding subset: CD45RA-negative fraction. These receptors all stem from a woman aged 25 to 39 in good health.

The V and J genes are TRBV7-9 and TRBJ1-5; D is ambiguous. V lost 5 bases to trimming and J lost 1 base, with 9 bases between them. Per the germline V gene, CDR1 is SEHNR and CDR2 is FQNEAQ (reference sequence). The CDR3 consists of 14 residues. The CDR3 sequence is CASSNGQSNQPQHF. In DNA form, the CDR3 reads TGTGCCAGCAGCAACGGGCAAAGCAATCAGCCCCAGCATTTT.

As for this clone: This specimen includes other DNA sequences encoding the same CDR3. V usage is TRBV28 and J usage is TRBJ1-1; 7 nucleotides agree with TRBD1. The CDR3 is 13 residues long. The germline gives CDR1 MDHEN, CDR2 SYDVKM. J was trimmed by 3 bases and V by 2 bases; bases with no gene match: 0. The CDR3 sequence: CASSLDRDTEAFF. CDR3 coding DNA: TGTGCCAGCAGTTTAGACAGGGACACTGAAGCTTTCTTT.

This chain uses TRBV19 with TRBJ2-2; D gene ambiguous. V was pared by 7 bases and J by 7 bases, with 13 bases between. The CDR3 loop spans 13 amino acids. Germline V lookup: CDR1 LNHDA, CDR2 SQIVND (reference sequence). CDR3 in DNA: TGTGCCAGTACGTACTGGGGAAGCGGGGAGCTGTTTTTT. This encodes CASTYWGSGELFF.

The CDR3, as DNA: TGTGCCAGCAGCACAGGGTCGTCTACAGATACGCAGTATTTT. Residues: CASSTGSSTDTQYF. V and J are TRBV7-3 and TRBJ2-3, with D tentatively TRBD1 (6 bases). V was clipped by 5 bases and J by 3 bases, with 12 bases between them. Per germline, CDR1 SGHTA and CDR2 FQGTGA. The CDR3 contains 14 residues.

This clone was counted only a few times. This rearrangement joins TRBV15 to TRBJ2-7; 7 bases fit TRBD1. This CDR3 has 14 residues. The germline CDR1 and CDR2 sequences are LNHNV and YYDKDF (reference sequence). J gave up 5 bases and V 0 bases, and 4 bases lay outside the gene matches. This CDR3 reads CATSRDLTGDEQYF. The CDR3 region has the DNA TGTGCCACCAGCAGAGATCTAACAGGGGACGAGCAGTACTTC. Full variable domain (remainder filled in from reference TRBV15 and TRBJ2-7): DAMVIQNPRYQVTQFGKPVTLSCSQTLNHNVMYWYQQKSSQAPKLLFHYYDKDFNNEADTPDNFQSRRPNTSFCFLDIRSPGLGDTAMYLCATSRDLTGDEQYFGPGTRLTVT.

This clone was picked up many times. The same CDR3 is also encoded by other DNA sequences in this sample. The gene calls are TRBV7-9 and TRBJ1-1; D not resolved. This CDR3 is 13 amino acids long. CDR1 is SEHNR, CDR2 FQNEAQ, per germline (reference sequence). With 2 bases removed from V and 5 bases from J, the gap between germline ends came to 9 bases. The CDR3 region is CASSLFRETEAFF. CDR3 DNA: TGTGCCAGCAGCTTATTCCGGGAGACTGAAGCTTTCTTT.

The sample holds a few counts of this clone. The V call is TRBV28, the J call TRBJ2-4; D not certain. The CDR3 is 11 residues long. The germline V and J ends were trimmed by 3 bases and 7 bases, with 4 bases remaining between them. Germline CDR1 is MDHEN and CDR2 is SYDVKM. CDR3 amino acids: CASSFQNIQYF. Here the CDR3 DNA reads TGTGCCAGCAGTTTCCAGAACATTCAGTACTTC.

The rearrangement joins TRBV7-6 to TRBJ2-1, with TRBD2 matching 9 bases. This CDR3 region has 17 residues. CDR1 SGHVS and CDR2 FNYEAQ come from the germline V gene. V lost 0 bases and J lost 3; bases outside the gene matches: 6. In DNA, the CDR3 is TGTGCCAGCAGCTTAGCGTTGGCTAGCGGGATCTACAATGAGCAGTTCTTC. Amino acid sequence: CASSLALASGIYNEQFF.

The chain combines TRBV19 with TRBJ1-1; tentative D call: TRBD1 (6 bases). The CDR3 contains 14 residues. Germline CDR1 LNHDA, CDR2 SQIVND (reference sequence). V was clipped by 5 bases and J by 5 bases, with 15 bases between them. The CDR3 loop is CASSSGRGATEAFF. CDR3 sequence (DNA): TGTGCCAGTAGTTCCGGAAGGGGGGCGACTGAAGCTTTCTTT.

This clone was seen only once. V and J are TRBV28 and TRBJ1-1; the D gene is possibly TRBD1 (6 bases). The germline V gene has CDR1 MDHEN and CDR2 SYDVKM. The CDR3 consists of 13 residues. With 3 bases removed from V and 7 bases from J, the gap between germline ends came to 12 bases. CDR3 in DNA: TGTGCCAGCAGTTTCCTGACAGGAGATGAAGCTTTCTTT. Translation gives CASSFLTGDEAFF.

The CDR3 DNA reads TGTGCCAGTAAGGAGACAGGAACTTCCTACGAGCAGTACTTC. Protein: CASKETGTSYEQYF. The chain recombines TRBV19 with TRBJ2-7; TRBD1 might be the D (6 bases). The CDR3 totals 14 residues. V shed 7 bases and J shed 1 base, with 14 bases lying between them. From germline, CDR1 is LNHDA and CDR2 SQIVND (reference sequence).

This clone was counted a few times. J is TRBJ2-1 and V is TRBV7-8; D not certain. CDR3 size: 16 residues. Germline CDR1 reads SGHVS; CDR2 reads FQNEAQ. V gave up 1 base and J gave up 0 bases, with 10 bases separating them. The chain's CDR3 is CASSLVFQFSYNEQFF. CDR3 in DNA: TGTGCCAGCAGCTTAGTTTTCCAATTCTCCTACAATGAGCAGTTCTTC.